This TCR beta chain was obtained from a study of T cell changes during pregnancy in multiple sclerosis. The repertoire was sequenced with immunoSEQ multiplex PCR; TCRdb's copy has only in-frame clones and lacks some. In the table there are tens of thousands of clones, more than 90% of which are singletons. The junction had 3 bases not matched to a gene; V was cut back by 5 bases and J by 1 base. This CDR3 spans 14 amino acids. Germline CDR1 SNHLY, CDR2 FYNNEI. The chain is built from TRBV2 and TRBJ2-7, with 9 bases matching TRBD1. The starting material was CD4+ T cells from peripheral blood mononuclear cells, obtained in the first trimester of pregnancy. The source is a female donor with multiple sclerosis, enrolled in a pregnancy study. This CDR3 is CASSTGTGSYEQYF. CDR3 DNA: TGTGCCAGCAGTACCGGGACAGGGTCCTACGAGCAGTACTTC.